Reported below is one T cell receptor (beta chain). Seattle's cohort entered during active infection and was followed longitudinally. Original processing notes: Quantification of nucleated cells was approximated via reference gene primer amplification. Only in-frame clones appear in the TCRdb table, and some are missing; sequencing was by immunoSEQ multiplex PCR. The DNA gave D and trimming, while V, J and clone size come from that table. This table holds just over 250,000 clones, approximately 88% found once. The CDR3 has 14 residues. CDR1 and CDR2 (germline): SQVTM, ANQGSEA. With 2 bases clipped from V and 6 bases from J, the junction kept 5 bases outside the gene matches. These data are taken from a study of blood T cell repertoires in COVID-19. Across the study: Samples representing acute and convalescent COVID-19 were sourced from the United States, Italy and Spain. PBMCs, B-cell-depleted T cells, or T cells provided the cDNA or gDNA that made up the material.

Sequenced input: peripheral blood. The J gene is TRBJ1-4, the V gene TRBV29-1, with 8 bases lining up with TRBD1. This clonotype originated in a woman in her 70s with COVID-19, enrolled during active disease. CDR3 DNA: TGCAGCGTTGAACTGGCAGGGGGCTATGAAAAACTGTTTTTT. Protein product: CSVELAGGYEKLFF.